This is a list of T cell receptor beta chains from one sample in a study of T-cell memory formation after mild COVID-19. MiXCR, applied by TCRdb to the 5' RACE reads, yields one record per CDR3 protein. Here the sample spans 450,000 or so distinct CDR3 sequences, about 19% being singletons. Sequences were obtained from PBMCs or a T cell subset sorted from them (not recorded which). The receptors originated from an adult woman who had mild COVID-19 (a few samples of this study predate the infection). Cell type and time point are not known. CDR3s include the opening cysteine and the closing phenylalanine or tryptophan. A D gene is named only where the DNA matches it firmly. Clone size is given for some rows only: seen once, a few or many times, or a class if the clone is expanded.

clone size	D gene	V gene	J gene	CDR3 protein	CDR3 DNA
NA	NA	TRBV7-2	TRBJ2-1	CASSLERSSYQFF	TGTGCCAGCAGCTTAGAGAGGAGCTCGTACCAGTTCTTC
NA	NA	TRBV11-2	TRBJ2-1	CASSLVTGVGYNEQFF	TGTGCCAGCAGCTTAGTAACGGGAGTGGGATACAATGAGCAGTTCTTC
many	NA	TRBV7-2	TRBJ2-5	CASSLSSSQETQYF	TGTGCCAGCAGCTTAAGCAGCAGCCAAGAGACCCAGTACTTC
NA	TRBD1	TRBV5-6	TRBJ2-1	CASSEGTAAYNEQFF	TGTGCCAGCAGCGAGGGGACAGCCGCCTACAATGAGCAGTTCTTC
NA	TRBD2	TRBV20-1	TRBJ2-7	CSVREGYEQYF	TGCAGTGTGAGGGAGGGGTACGAGCAGTACTTC
few	NA	TRBV13	TRBJ2-3	CASSSTGNPDTQYF	TGTGCCAGCAGCTCTACAGGGAACCCAGATACGCAGTATTTT
few	TRBD1	TRBV12-3/TRBV12-4	TRBJ1-2	CASSATGTGINGYTF	TGTGCCAGCAGCGCTACCGGGACAGGGATCAATGGCTACACCTTC
NA	NA	TRBV20-1	TRBJ2-3	CSARIGGGSDTQYF	TGCAGTGCTAGAATTGGGGGGGGCTCAGATACGCAGTATTTT
NA	TRBD1	TRBV12-3/TRBV12-4	TRBJ1-5	CASSPGRGQGGNFQPQHF	TGTGCCAGCAGCCCCGGCCGAGGGCAGGGGGGTAATTTCCAGCCCCAGCATTTT
NA	NA	TRBV5-6	TRBJ2-5	CASRGGEETQYF	TGTGCCAGCAGGGGGGGTGAAGAGACCCAGTACTTC
few	TRBD2	TRBV7-2	TRBJ2-3	CASSGDPGLRGTDTQYF	TGTGCCAGCAGCGGCGATCCGGGACTAAGGGGCACAGATACGCAGTATTTT
NA	NA	TRBV9	TRBJ2-7	CASSVESLTYEQYF	TGTGCCAGCAGCGTGGAAAGTCTTACATACGAGCAGTACTTC
many	NA	TRBV27	TRBJ2-2	CASSLSKGGPGELFF	TGTGCCAGCAGTTTATCGAAGGGGGGACCTGGGGAGCTGTTTTTT
NA	NA	TRBV5-1	TRBJ1-2	CASSLMPRDYGYTF	TGCGCCAGCAGCTTGATGCCAAGGGACTATGGCTACACCTTC
NA	NA	TRBV30	TRBJ2-1	CAWSVVGRNEQFF	TGTGCCTGGAGTGTAGTGGGGCGGAATGAGCAGTTCTTC
NA	NA	TRBV7-3	TRBJ2-3	CASSLKGADTQYF	TGTGCCAGCAGCTTAAAAGGGGCGGACACGCAGTATTTT
NA	TRBD1	TRBV19	TRBJ2-7	CASSIQGQGYEQYF	TGTGCCAGTAGTATACAAGGACAGGGCTACGAGCAGTACTTC
many	NA	TRBV9	TRBJ2-5	CASSVGTMYQETQYF	TGTGCCAGCAGCGTAGGGACCATGTACCAAGAGACCCAGTACTTC
NA	NA	TRBV7-7	TRBJ2-7	CASSQTPFYEQYF	TGTGCCAGCAGCCAGACACCTTTCTACGAGCAGTACTTC
NA	NA	TRBV4-1	TRBJ2-7	CASSEGQGIDEQYF	TGCGCCAGCAGTGAGGGGCAGGGAATCGACGAGCAGTACTTC
NA	NA	TRBV12-3/TRBV12-4	TRBJ2-1	CASSFPYNEQFF	TGTGCCAGCAGTTTTCCCTACAATGAGCAGTTCTTC
few	TRBD1	TRBV29-1	TRBJ2-1	CSVERPGQSYNEQFF	TGCAGCGTTGAACGACCGGGACAGTCGTACAATGAGCAGTTCTTC
few	NA	TRBV9	TRBJ2-7	CASSVGGAGYSYEQYF	TGTGCCAGCAGCGTAGGTGGGGCCGGGTACTCCTACGAGCAGTACTTC
many	NA	TRBV24-1	TRBJ1-5	CATSDHTTGLNQPQHF	TGTGCCACCAGTGACCACACGACAGGCCTCAATCAGCCCCAGCATTTT
NA	TRBD2	TRBV20-1	TRBJ2-3	CSAFPLAGVGDTQYF	TGCAGTGCCTTCCCCCTAGCGGGGGTAGGAGATACGCAGTATTTT
NA	TRBD1	TRBV27	TRBJ2-2	CASSQLTGGGGELFF	TGTGCCAGCAGCCAACTCACAGGGGGTGGCGGGGAGCTGTTTTTT
NA	NA	TRBV24-1	TRBJ1-5	CATSGNQRPQHF	TGTGCCACCAGTGGGAATCAGCGTCCCCAGCATTTT
NA	NA	TRBV5-6	TRBJ2-1	CASSLDPEDEQFF	TGTGCCAGCAGCCTGGACCCCGAAGATGAGCAGTTCTTC
few	NA	TRBV7-8	TRBJ2-1	CASSPWGEDEQFF	TGTGCCAGCAGTCCCTGGGGCGAGGATGAGCAGTTCTTC
few	TRBD2	TRBV6-6	TRBJ2-4	CASSDLAGGSKNIQYF	TGTGCCAGCAGTGATCTAGCGGGAGGGTCGAAAAACATTCAGTACTTC
few	TRBD1	TRBV10-3	TRBJ2-3	CAIRADRANTDTQYF	TGTGCCATCAGGGCGGACAGGGCGAACACAGATACGCAGTATTTT
few	TRBD1	TRBV6-2/TRBV6-3	TRBJ1-2	CASSPGTGGAHYGYTF	TGTGCCAGCAGCCCCGGGACAGGGGGCGCCCACTATGGCTACACCTTC
few	NA	TRBV20-1	TRBJ2-5	CSARDWQSQETQYF	TGCAGTGCTAGAGATTGGCAGTCCCAAGAGACCCAGTACTTC
NA	NA	TRBV5-1	TRBJ2-3	CASSLGLDRRSDTQYF	TGCGCCAGCAGCTTGGGACTAGATCGCCGGTCAGATACGCAGTATTTT